The clone carrying this T cell receptor beta chain has a single count. Its antigen is not known. One end of the junction is discordant with germline, which a read error may explain. This entry is derived from a study of cytomegalovirus exposure and HLA in healthy donors. The repertoire was sequenced with immunoSEQ multiplex PCR; TCRdb's copy has only in-frame clones and lacks some. The sample has about 160,000 clones; approximately 96% are singletons. General study results and limits: The study found most TCR sequences rare, yet found some public TCRs in many donors. TCR beta chains numbering some 160 were designated cytomegalovirus-associated. The classifier reportedly diagnosed cytomegalovirus status with high specificity and sensitivity.

The CDR3 runs to 13 residues. Germline V gene sequence: CDR1 SSHAT, CDR2 FNYEAQ (reference sequence). The sequencing input was PBMCs. The chain links TRBV7-7 to TRBJ1-1, with D maybe TRBD1 (5 bases). This TCR was sampled from a woman younger than 35 in good health and CMV-seronegative. The CDR3 region is CASSLGHNTEAFF. The CDR3 DNA follows: TGTGCTAGCAGCCTCGGACATAACACTGAAGCTTTCTTT.